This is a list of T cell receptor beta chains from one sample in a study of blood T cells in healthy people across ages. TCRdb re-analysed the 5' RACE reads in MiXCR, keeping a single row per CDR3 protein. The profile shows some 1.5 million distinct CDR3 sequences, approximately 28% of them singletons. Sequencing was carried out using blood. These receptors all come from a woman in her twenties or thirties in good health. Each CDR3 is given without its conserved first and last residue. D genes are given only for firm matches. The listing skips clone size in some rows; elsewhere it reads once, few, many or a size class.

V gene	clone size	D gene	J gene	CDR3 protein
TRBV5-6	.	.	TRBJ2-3	ASSSRDISYTDTQY
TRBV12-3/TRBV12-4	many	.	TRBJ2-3	ASGLSTDTQY
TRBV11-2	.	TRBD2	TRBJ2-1	ASSSIQASGQETQF
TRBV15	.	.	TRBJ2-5	ATSRILGQETQY
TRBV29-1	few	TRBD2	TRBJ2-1	SVENSLAGGLYNEQF
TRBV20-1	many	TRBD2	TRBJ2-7	SAEPGLANYEQY
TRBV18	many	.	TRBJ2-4	ASSSKNIQY
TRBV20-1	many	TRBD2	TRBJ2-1	SASPPSGSHNEQF
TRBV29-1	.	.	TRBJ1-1	SVDWGVETEAF
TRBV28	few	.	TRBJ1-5	ASSFPIFNQPQH
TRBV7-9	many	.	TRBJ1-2	ASSPSEDAPNYGYT
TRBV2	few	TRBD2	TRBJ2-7	ASSTSGRTYEQY
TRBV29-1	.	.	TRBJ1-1	SVALKMSMNTEAF
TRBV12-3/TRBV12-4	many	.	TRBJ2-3	ASSLTGFTDTQY
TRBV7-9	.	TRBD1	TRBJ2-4	ASSSAPGQGMY